The 17 T cell receptor beta chains below all came from one sample that was sequenced in a study of blood T cells in healthy people across ages. Combining a sample-barcoded 5' primer with a J-beta primer mix, a second PCR ran for roughly 6 to 12 cycles. TCRdb reprocessed the 5' RACE reads with MiXCR, giving one entry per CDR3 protein. The table shows over 600,000 distinct CDR3 sequences, with around two fifths occurring only once. Input material: blood. These receptors came from an elderly man in good health.

This clonotype was seen more than once but under ten times. This sequence joins TRBV12-3 or TRBV12-4 and TRBJ2-1; D not certain. V was cut by 5 bases and J by 12 bases, with 11 bases left in between. This CDR3 spans 11 amino acids. The CDR3 here is CASSPTTGQFF. CDR3 DNA: TGTGCCAGCAGTCCCACAACGGGGCAGTTCTTC.

This chain connects TRBV11-1 to TRBJ2-1, with 12 positions matching TRBD2. The junction had 5 bases not matched to a gene; V was cut back by 5 bases and J by 6 bases. The CDR3 runs 15 residues. The V gene's germline CDR1 is SGHAT and CDR2 FQDESV (reference sequence). In nucleotides, the CDR3 is TGTGCCAGCAGCGCTAGCGGGAGGGTTCGCAATGAGCAGTTCTTC. Protein: CASSASGRVRNEQFF.

The chain employs TRBV20-1 and TRBJ2-3; 9 bases map to TRBD2. Germline V gene data show CDR1 as DFQATT and CDR2 as SNEGSKA (reference sequence). V was pared by 2 bases and J by 4 bases, with 4 bases of the junction left unmatched. The CDR3 runs to 14 residues. CDR3 region: CSARISGGPDTQYF. In DNA form, the CDR3 reads TGCAGTGCTAGAATTAGCGGGGGACCAGATACGCAGTATTTT.

The rearrangement uses TRBV5-1 and TRBJ2-1; D might be TRBD2 (6 bases). There are 12 residues in the CDR3. The V end lost 1 base, the J end lost 11 bases, and 10 bases lay between the germline ends. Germline-derived CDR1 and CDR2 are SGHRS and YFSETQ. CDR3 sequence reads: CASSLRGWKQFF. The CDR3 DNA reads as TGCGCCAGCAGCTTGCGGGGGTGGAAGCAGTTCTTC. The full variable domain, rest sourced from reference TRBV5-1 and TRBJ2-1, is KAGVTQTPRYLIKTRGQQVTLSCSPISGHRSVSWYQQTPGQGLQFLFEYFSETQRNKGNFPGRFSGRQFSNSRSEMNVSTLELGDSALYLCASSLRGWKQFFGPGTRLTVL.

As concerns this clonotype: An end of the junction differs from the germline gene, which may be a read error. The genes are TRBV27 and TRBJ2-5, with D perhaps matching TRBD1 (5 bases). The CDR3 loop spans 14 amino acids. Looked up from germline, CDR1 is MNHEY and CDR2 is SMNVEV (reference sequence). The CDR3 is CASSLSGREETQYF. Written as DNA, the CDR3 is TGTGCCAGCAGTTTATCGGGCAGGGAAGAAACCCAGTACTTC.

This chain uses TRBV20-1 with TRBJ2-5; 11 bases are a match to TRBD2. Trimming at V came to 6 bases and at J to 4 bases, leaving 10 bases not matched to a gene. This CDR3 is built from 15 residues. Looked up from germline, CDR1 is DFQATT and CDR2 is SNEGSKA (reference sequence). CDR3 loop: CSARNSGRVGETQYF. The CDR3, as DNA: TGCAGTGCGCGTAATAGCGGGAGGGTTGGAGAGACCCAGTACTTC.

This rearrangement joins TRBV14 to TRBJ1-4; the D is unclear. Germline lookup yields CDR1 SGHDN and CDR2 FVKESK. CDR3 length: 14 amino acids. V dropped 2 bases and J dropped 8 bases, with 12 bases sitting between them. CDR3 residues: CASSQRAQGEKLFF. In DNA form, the CDR3 reads TGTGCCAGCAGCCAAAGAGCACAAGGAGAAAAACTGTTTTTT.

The chain uses TRBV27 and TRBJ2-3; TRBD2 aligns across 8 bases. CDR1 is MNHEY and CDR2 is SMNVEV in the germline V gene (reference sequence). After removal of 7 bases from V and 4 bases from J, the junction contained 7 bases not matched to a gene. This CDR3 spans 14 amino acids. As DNA, the CDR3 is TGTGCCAGCACGGGGGGGGCGACGCCAGATACGCAGTATTTT. It is translated as CASTGGATPDTQYF.

The rearrangement joins TRBV28 to TRBJ2-1; 8 bases line up with TRBD2. Per germline, CDR1 MDHEN and CDR2 SYDVKM. With V trimmed by 8 bases and J by 4 bases, 10 bases remained unmatched. CDR3 size: 15 residues. CDR3 in DNA: TGTGCCAGCGGCCCGGGTAGCGGGACTTACAATGAGCAGTTCTTC. Translation: CASGPGSGTYNEQFF.

The J gene is TRBJ2-3, the V gene TRBV20-1; 10 nucleotides align to TRBD2. The ends lost 0 bases at V and 8 bases at J; junction bases unmatched: 8. The CDR3 is 15 amino acids. The germline CDR1 and CDR2 sequences are DFQATT and SNEGSKA (reference sequence). CDR3 residues: CSARDGLAGEGTQYF. CDR3 nucleotide sequence: TGCAGTGCTAGAGATGGGCTAGCGGGAGAGGGTACGCAGTATTTT.

Note on this clonotype: This may arise from a read error, as a much more abundant clone is one base away. The V and J genes are TRBV28 and TRBJ2-3, with 13 bases lining up with TRBD2. Germline CDR1 MDHEN, CDR2 SYDVKM. This CDR3 has 16 amino acids. In DNA, the CDR3 is TGTGCCAGCAGTTCCCGGACTAGCGGGAGTACAGATACGCGGTATTTT. The encoded protein is CASSSRTSGSTDTRYF.

The CDR3 here is CASSVGTSATGELFF. CDR3 in DNA: TGTGCCAGCAGCGTCGGGACTAGTGCCACCGGGGAGCTGTTTTTT. The V and J genes are TRBV5-8 and TRBJ2-2; 8 positions match TRBD2. V dropped 4 bases and J dropped 4; count of bases not matched to a gene: 6. The CDR3 contains 15 residues. Germline loops: CDR1 SGHTS, CDR2 YDEGEE.

A note on this clonotype: It may be a read error: a sequence one base away is much more abundant. V gene TRBV24-1 combines with J gene TRBJ2-1, with D possibly being TRBD1 (5 bases). V dropped 2 bases and J dropped 10 bases, with 14 bases sitting between them. Germline V lookup: CDR1 KGHDR, CDR2 SFDVKD. The CDR3 extends over 14 amino acids. The CDR3 loop reads CATSDSDRPYEQFF. DNA for the CDR3: TGTGCCACCAGTGATTCTGACAGACCCTACGAGCAGTTCTTC.

This chain links TRBV4-1 with TRBJ2-5; the match to TRBD2 covers 9 bases. Germline V gene data show CDR1 as MGHRA and CDR2 as YSYEKL. The CDR3 sequence is 16 residues long. The J segment lost 5 bases and the V segment lost 0 bases, leaving 7 bases of the junction unmatched. The CDR3 DNA follows: TGCGCCAGCAGCCAAGATGGAGCGGGGGGTGCGGAGACCCAGTACTTC. This sequence encodes CASSQDGAGGAETQYF.

This clonotype was found many times. The chain joins TRBV7-2 to TRBJ2-3; 9 bases map to TRBD2. The J segment lost 6 bases and the V segment lost 5 bases, leaving 12 bases of the junction unmatched. The CDR3 totals 16 residues. CDR1 and CDR2 (germline): SGHTA, FQGNSA. The CDR3, as DNA: TGTGCCAGCAGCCCACACGGCGGGGGGGCTTGGGATACGCAGTATTTT. Protein: CASSPHGGGAWDTQYF.

This clonotype has only a few counts. The chain joins TRBV27 to TRBJ2-7; 7 bases are shared with TRBD1. The CDR3 covers 13 residues. J lost 3 bases, V lost 8 bases, and 7 bases had no gene match. Germline values: CDR1 MNHEY, CDR2 SMNVEV (reference sequence). Written as DNA, the CDR3 is TGTGCCAGCGGTACCAGGGGGAACTACGAGCAGTACTTC. Residues: CASGTRGNYEQYF.

The V and J genes are TRBV11-2 and TRBJ2-7; a possible D gene is TRBD2 (5 bases). There are 11 residues in the CDR3. Germline CDR1 is SGHAT and CDR2 is FQNNGV. Trimming removed 4 bases from V and 6 bases from J, with 7 bases in between. This CDR3 is CASSWEREQYF. Here the CDR3 DNA reads TGTGCCAGCAGCTGGGAGCGCGAGCAGTACTTC.